This T cell receptor (beta chain) was recorded in a study of tumor-infiltrating lymphocytes in primary liver carcinoma. Across the study: The patients comprised men and women between the ages of 30 and 69 years. Findings and limits, study-wide: Researchers found tumor-adjacent and tumor-blood pairs overlapped less than tumor region pairs.

Priming with a constant-region primer yielded TCR beta cDNA from about 540 ng total RNA. TCR beta libraries came from three nested multiplex PCR rounds using slightly modified ARM-PCR. Running roughly 10 cycles apiece, the first two PCR rounds relied on TRBV1-TRBV30 forward primers together with a C-beta reverse primer. TCRdb re-called the multiplex PCR reads through MiXCR, storing one row per CDR3 protein. The sample holds about 54,000 distinct CDR3 sequences, 70% to 80% seen once. On this clonotype: Its antigen is unidentified. It is likely a read error, because the conserved phenylalanine at the end of the CDR3 is missing.

In germline, CDR1 is ENHRY, CDR2 SYGVKD. The CDR3 is 13 amino acids. From unsorted bulk tissue weighing roughly 17-31 mg, DNA and RNA were co-extracted. Sequencing input: liver tumor tissue from sampling region 2. The subset: tumor region T2, inferior pole. V usage is TRBV10-3 and J usage is TRBJ2-2; no clear D. The receptor comes from a man between 40 and 49 years old with primary liver carcinoma and hepatitis B virus infection. DNA of the CDR3: TGTGCGACCAGAAGGCCCTCCACCGGGGAGCTGTTTTTG. Encoded protein: CATRRPSTGELFL.